A selection of T cell receptor beta chains follows, all from one sample in a study of PD-1 blockade in classical Hodgkin lymphoma. Measured with immunoSEQ multiplex PCR; TCRdb has only the in-frame clones, and not every one. The table includes 95,000 to 100,000 clones, 85% to 90% detected once. The source material was peripheral blood mononuclear cells (PBMCs), sampled before the second cycle of nivolumab. These receptor sequences come from a human donor with classical Hodgkin lymphoma. Both conserved end residues are part of each CDR3. Each record gives: J gene, V gene, clone size, D gene, CDR3 protein, CDR3 DNA. D genes are given only for firm matches. Expanded clones get a size class; other rows say once, few or many, or leave the size out.

TRBJ2-2 | TRBV4-2 | NA | TRBD2 | CASSQFASGGAVNTGELFF | TGTGCCAGCAGCCAATTTGCTAGCGGGGGGGCCGTTAACACCGGGGAGCTGTTTTTT
TRBJ2-3 | TRBV7-9 | NA | NA | CASSTVDTQYF | TGTGCCAGCAGCACTGTAGATACGCAGTATTTT
TRBJ2-3 | TRBV19 | NA | TRBD1 | CASSIGTGQAADTQYF | TGTGCCAGTAGTATAGGGACAGGTCAGGCTGCAGATACGCAGTATTTT
TRBJ2-7 | TRBV18 | NA | NA | CASSPPGLYEQYF | TGTGCCAGCTCACCACCAGGGCTCTACGAGCAGTACTTC
TRBJ2-3 | TRBV6-5 | NA | TRBD1 | CASSQGQFGDTQYF | TGTGCCAGCAGCCAGGGACAGTTCGGTGATACGCAGTATTTT
TRBJ2-7 | TRBV9 | once | NA | CASSQQGASADEQYF | TGTGCCAGCAGCCAACAGGGCGCGAGCGCGGACGAGCAGTACTTC
TRBJ2-7 | TRBV5-1 | NA | NA | CASSLDGVPYEQYF | TGCGCCAGCAGCTTGGACGGAGTTCCCTACGAGCAGTACTTC
TRBJ1-2 | TRBV10-3 | once | NA | CAISVVGLPVYGYTF | TGTGCCATCAGTGTCGTAGGGCTTCCCGTCTATGGCTACACCTTC
TRBJ2-7 | TRBV18 | NA | TRBD1 | CASSPIAGTVYEQYF | TGTGCCAGCTCACCTATAGCCGGGACAGTCTACGAGCAGTACTTC
TRBJ1-3 | TRBV9 | NA | NA | CASSVARAGNTIYF | TGTGCCAGCAGCGTCGCCAGGGCTGGAAACACCATATATTTT
TRBJ1-2 | TRBV19 | NA | NA | CASSFTGFYGYTF | TGTGCCAGTAGTTTTACAGGGTTCTATGGCTACACCTTC
TRBJ2-5 | TRBV6-1 | NA | NA | CASSYQETQYF | TGTGCCAGCAGTTACCAAGAGACCCAGTACTTC
TRBJ1-2 | TRBV7-3 | NA | NA | CASSLTVDSGYTF | TGTGCCAGCAGCTTAACGGTTGACAGTGGCTACACCTTC
TRBJ2-7 | TRBV4-1 | NA | NA | CASSQDRPYEQYF | TGCGCCAGCAGCCAAGATCGCCCCTACGAGCAGTACTTC
TRBJ2-7 | TRBV28 | NA | NA | CASTHREPPYEQYF | TGTGCCAGCACCCACAGGGAACCGCCCTACGAGCAGTACTTC
TRBJ1-2 | TRBV7-2 | NA | NA | CASSLVVRVDGYTF | TGTGCCAGCAGCTTAGTGGTGAGGGTAGACGGCTACACCTTC
TRBJ2-2 | TRBV9 | NA | TRBD2 | CASSPPWGGENTGELFF | TGTGCCAGCAGCCCCCCCTGGGGGGGGGAGAACACCGGGGAGCTGTTTTTT
TRBJ1-1 | TRBV5-1 | NA | NA | CASGGDGEATEAFF | TGCGCCAGCGGGGGGGATGGGGAAGCCACTGAAGCTTTCTTT
TRBJ2-3 | TRBV11-2 | NA | NA | CASSLGGGTDTQYF | TGTGCCAGCAGCTTAGGAGGGGGAACAGATACGCAGTATTTT
TRBJ1-1 | TRBV4-2 | many | TRBD1 | CASSQVFPGQQNTEAFF | TGTGCCAGCAGCCAAGTATTCCCGGGACAGCAGAACACTGAAGCTTTCTTT
TRBJ1-5 | TRBV28 | NA | NA | CASSLPPPYSNQPQHF | TGTGCCAGCAGTTTGCCCCCTCCATATAGCAATCAGCCCCAGCATTTT
TRBJ1-3 | TRBV15 | NA | NA | CATRAGDFSGNTIYF | TGTGCCACCAGAGCTGGGGACTTCTCTGGAAACACCATATATTTT
TRBJ2-1 | TRBV4-2 | NA | TRBD1 | CASSQAGQGRDEQFF | TGTGCCAGCAGCCAAGCCGGACAGGGGCGGGATGAGCAGTTCTTC
TRBJ2-7 | TRBV7-6 | NA | NA | CASSLGHEPYEQYF | TGTGCCAGCAGCTTGGGACACGAACCCTACGAGCAGTACTTC
TRBJ2-5 | TRBV9 | NA | NA | CASSDLTEAQYF | TGTGCCAGCAGCGATCTCACGGAGGCCCAGTACTTC
TRBJ2-7 | TRBV11-2 | few | NA | CASSSSGLSYEQYF | TGTGCCAGCAGCTCATCCGGACTATCCTACGAGCAGTACTTC
TRBJ2-2 | TRBV13 | NA | NA | CASSFRLNTGELFF | TGTGCCAGCAGCTTCCGGTTGAACACCGGGGAGCTGTTTTTT
TRBJ1-5 | TRBV19 | NA | NA | CASSIVPGEGQPQHF | TGTGCCAGTAGTATAGTCCCAGGGGAGGGTCAGCCCCAGCATTTT
TRBJ2-5 | TRBV11-3 | once | NA | CASSSFGGRETQYF | TGTGCCAGCAGCTCGTTTGGGGGGCGGGAGACCCAGTACTTC
TRBJ2-1 | TRBV9 | NA | TRBD2 | CASSTAMGLAGDHEQFF | TGTGCCAGCAGCACCGCGATGGGACTAGCGGGGGACCATGAGCAGTTCTTC
TRBJ2-6 | TRBV11-3 | NA | NA | CASSLRSGANVLTF | TGTGCCAGCAGCTTACGTTCTGGGGCCAACGTCCTGACTTTC
TRBJ2-4 | TRBV7-2 | NA | TRBD2 | CASSSGRRGLDIQYF | TGTGCCAGCAGCTCCGGGAGGCGCGGTTTGGACATTCAGTACTTC
TRBJ2-5 | TRBV5-1 | NA | NA | CASSLGGRETQYF | TGCGCCAGCAGCTTGGGGGGGCGGGAGACCCAGTACTTC
TRBJ1-3 | TRBV30 | NA | NA | CAWGRGQGNTIYF | TGTGCCTGGGGTCGGGGGCAAGGGAACACCATATATTTT
TRBJ1-1 | TRBV6-1 | NA | NA | CASSDPGQEAFF | TGTGCCAGCAGTGATCCGGGGCAGGAAGCTTTCTTT
TRBJ1-5 | TRBV5-8 | NA | NA | CASSFGPSAQPQHF | TGTGCCAGCAGCTTTGGTCCTAGCGCTCAGCCCCAGCATTTT
TRBJ1-5 | TRBV5-5 | NA | NA | CASSWTVSNQPQHF | TGTGCCAGCAGTTGGACGGTTAGCAATCAGCCCCAGCATTTT
TRBJ2-7 | TRBV5-6 | NA | TRBD2 | CASSLPGGVGEQYF | TGTGCCAGCAGCTTGCCGGGGGGTGTGGGAGAGCAGTACTTC